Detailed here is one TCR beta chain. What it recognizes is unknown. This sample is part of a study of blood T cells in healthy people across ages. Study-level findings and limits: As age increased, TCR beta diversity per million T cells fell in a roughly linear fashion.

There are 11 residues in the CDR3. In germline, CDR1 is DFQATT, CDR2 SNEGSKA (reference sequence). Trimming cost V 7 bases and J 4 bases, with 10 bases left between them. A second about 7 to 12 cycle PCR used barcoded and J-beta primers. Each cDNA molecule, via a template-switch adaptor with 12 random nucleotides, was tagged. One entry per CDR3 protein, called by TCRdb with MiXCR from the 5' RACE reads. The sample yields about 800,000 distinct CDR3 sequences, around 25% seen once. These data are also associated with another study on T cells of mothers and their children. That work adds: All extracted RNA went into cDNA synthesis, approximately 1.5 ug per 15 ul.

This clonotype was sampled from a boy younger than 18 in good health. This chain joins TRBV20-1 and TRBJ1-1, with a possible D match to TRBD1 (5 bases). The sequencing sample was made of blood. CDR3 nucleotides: TGCAGTGACGGGGGGGTCACTGAAGCTTTCTTT. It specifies CSDGGVTEAFF.